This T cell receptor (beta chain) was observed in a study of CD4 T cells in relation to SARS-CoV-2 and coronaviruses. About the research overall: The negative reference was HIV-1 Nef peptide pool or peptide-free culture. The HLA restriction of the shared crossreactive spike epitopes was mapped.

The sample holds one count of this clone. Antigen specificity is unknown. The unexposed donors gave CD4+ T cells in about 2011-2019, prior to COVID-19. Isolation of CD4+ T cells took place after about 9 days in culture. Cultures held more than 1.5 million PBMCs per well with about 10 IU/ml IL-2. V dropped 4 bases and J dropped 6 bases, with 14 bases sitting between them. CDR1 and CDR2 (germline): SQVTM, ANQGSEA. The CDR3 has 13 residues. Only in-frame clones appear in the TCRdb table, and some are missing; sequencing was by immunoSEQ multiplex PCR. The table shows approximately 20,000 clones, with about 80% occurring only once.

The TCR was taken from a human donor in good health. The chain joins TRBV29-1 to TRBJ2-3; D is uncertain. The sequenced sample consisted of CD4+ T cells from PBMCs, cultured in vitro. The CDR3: CSVAQNRGDTQYF. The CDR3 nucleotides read TGCAGCGTTGCACAGAACCGTGGGGATACGCAGTATTTT.